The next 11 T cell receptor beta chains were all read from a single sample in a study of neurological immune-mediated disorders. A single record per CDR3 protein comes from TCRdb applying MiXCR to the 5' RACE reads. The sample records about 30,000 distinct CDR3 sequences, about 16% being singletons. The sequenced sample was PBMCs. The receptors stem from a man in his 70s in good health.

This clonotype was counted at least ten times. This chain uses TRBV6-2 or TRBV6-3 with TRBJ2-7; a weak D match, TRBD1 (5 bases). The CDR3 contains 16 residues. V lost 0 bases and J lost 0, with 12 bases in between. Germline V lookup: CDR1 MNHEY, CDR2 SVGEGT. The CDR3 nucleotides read TGTGCCAGCAGTTACTCGGCCAGGGTCATCTCCTACGAGCAGTACTTC. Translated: CASSYSARVISYEQYF.

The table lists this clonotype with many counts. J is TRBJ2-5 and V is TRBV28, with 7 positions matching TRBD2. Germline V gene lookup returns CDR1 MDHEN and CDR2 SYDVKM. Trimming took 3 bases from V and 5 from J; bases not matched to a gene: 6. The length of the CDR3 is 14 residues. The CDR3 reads CASSFLTSWETQYF. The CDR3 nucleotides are TGTGCCAGCAGTTTCTTGACTAGCTGGGAGACCCAGTACTTC.

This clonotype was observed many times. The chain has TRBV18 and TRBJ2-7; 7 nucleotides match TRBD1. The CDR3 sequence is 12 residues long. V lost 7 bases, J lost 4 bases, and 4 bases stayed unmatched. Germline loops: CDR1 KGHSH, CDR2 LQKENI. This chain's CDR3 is CASLGGSYEQYF. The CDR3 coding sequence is TGTGCCAGCTTAGGGGGCAGTTACGAGCAGTACTTC.

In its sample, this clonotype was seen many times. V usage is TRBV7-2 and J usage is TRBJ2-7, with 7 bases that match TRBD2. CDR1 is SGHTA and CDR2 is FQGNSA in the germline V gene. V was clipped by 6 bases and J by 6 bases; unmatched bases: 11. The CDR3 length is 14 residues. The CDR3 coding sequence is TGTGCCAGCAGTTGGGGGGGAACGAGGCCCGAGCAGTACTTC. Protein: CASSWGGTRPEQYF.

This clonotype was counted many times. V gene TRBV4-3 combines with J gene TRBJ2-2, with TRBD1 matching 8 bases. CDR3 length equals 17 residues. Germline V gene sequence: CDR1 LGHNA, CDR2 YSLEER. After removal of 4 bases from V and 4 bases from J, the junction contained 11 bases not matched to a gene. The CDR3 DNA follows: TGCGCCAGCAGCCTCCTAGGGCCAGGGGGCATCACCGGGGAGCTGTTTTTT. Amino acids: CASSLLGPGGITGELFF.

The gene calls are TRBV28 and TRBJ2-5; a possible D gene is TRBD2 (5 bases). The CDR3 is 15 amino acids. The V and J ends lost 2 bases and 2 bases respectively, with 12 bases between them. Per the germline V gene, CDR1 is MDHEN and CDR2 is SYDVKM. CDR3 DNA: TGTGCCAGCAGTTTACGGCCAGGACTTCAAGAGACCCAGTACTTC. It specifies CASSLRPGLQETQYF. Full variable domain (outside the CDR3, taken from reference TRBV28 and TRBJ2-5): DVKVTQSSRYLVKRTGEKVFLECVQDMDHENMFWYRQDPGLGLRLIYFSYDVKMKEKGDIPEGYSVSREKKERFSLILESASTNQTSMYLCASSLRPGLQETQYFGPGTRLLVL.

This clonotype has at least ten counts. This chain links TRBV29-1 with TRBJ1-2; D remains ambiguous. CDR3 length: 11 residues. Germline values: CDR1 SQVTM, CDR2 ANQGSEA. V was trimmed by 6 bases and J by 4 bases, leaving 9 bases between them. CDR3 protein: CSVDYSYGYTF. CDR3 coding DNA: TGCAGCGTGGATTACAGCTATGGCTACACCTTC.

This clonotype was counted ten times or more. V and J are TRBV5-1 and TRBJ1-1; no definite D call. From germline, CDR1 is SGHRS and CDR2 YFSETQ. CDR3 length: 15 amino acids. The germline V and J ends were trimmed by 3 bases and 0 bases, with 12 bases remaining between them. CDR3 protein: CASSYQTGVNTEAFF. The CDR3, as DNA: TGCGCCAGCAGCTATCAAACGGGTGTGAACACTGAAGCTTTCTTT.

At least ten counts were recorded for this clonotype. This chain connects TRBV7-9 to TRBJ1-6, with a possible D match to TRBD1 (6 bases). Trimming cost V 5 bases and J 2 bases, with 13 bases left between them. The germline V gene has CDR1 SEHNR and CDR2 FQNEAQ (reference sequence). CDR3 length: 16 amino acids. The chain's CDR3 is CASSPGTTTYNSPLHF. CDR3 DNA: TGTGCCAGCAGCCCTGGGACAACTACCTATAATTCACCCCTCCACTTT. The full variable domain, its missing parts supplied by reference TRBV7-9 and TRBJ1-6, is DTGVSQNPRHKITKRGQNVTFRCDPISEHNRLYWYRQTLGQGPEFLTYFQNEAQLEKSRLLSDRFSAERPKGSFSTLEIQRTEQGDSAMYLCASSPGTTTYNSPLHFGNGTRLTVT.

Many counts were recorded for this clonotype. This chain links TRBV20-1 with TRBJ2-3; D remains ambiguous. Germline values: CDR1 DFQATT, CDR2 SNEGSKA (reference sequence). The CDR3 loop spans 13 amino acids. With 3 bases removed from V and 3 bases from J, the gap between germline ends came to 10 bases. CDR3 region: CSASSVGTDTQYF. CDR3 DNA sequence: TGCAGTGCTAGTTCGGTGGGGACAGATACGCAGTATTTT.

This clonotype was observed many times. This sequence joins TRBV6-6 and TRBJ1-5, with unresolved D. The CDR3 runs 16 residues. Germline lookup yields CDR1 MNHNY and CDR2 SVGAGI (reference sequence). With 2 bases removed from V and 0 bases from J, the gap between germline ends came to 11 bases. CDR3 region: CASSYPRPYSNQPQHF. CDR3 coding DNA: TGTGCCAGCAGTTACCCCAGGCCTTATAGCAATCAGCCCCAGCATTTT.